This T cell receptor (beta chain) is from a study of beta chain features in type 1 diabetes. Study background: Comparable age, gender and cell yields were observed in patients relative to healthy donors.

The investigators reverse transcribed all of the isolated RNA, so they sequenced expressed TCRB transcripts. The table came from immunoSEQ multiplex PCR; TCRdb's copy has only in-frame clones and leaves some out. The data show 150,000 to 180,000 clones, over 8.5% seen once. General study points: An over-representation of cells with high TCR expression could result from cDNA sequencing. Comparison showed that naive, central memory and Treg TCRB repertoires appeared more similar among patients than among healthy donors.

The length of the CDR3 is 14 residues. Trimming pared 5 bases from V and 4 bases from J, leaving 14 bases between. Germline loops: CDR1 MNHNY, CDR2 SVGAGI (reference sequence). This clone appeared a few times. Its antigen remains unidentified. This chain uses TRBV6-6 with TRBJ1-2; D call uncertain. This clonotype was sampled from a man between 18 and 35 years old in good health. Sequencing was done on a sample of central memory CD4+ T cells from blood. CDR3 loop: CASSPLTTGYGYTF. CDR3 DNA: TGTGCCAGCAGTCCACTAACGACCGGCTATGGCTACACCTTC.